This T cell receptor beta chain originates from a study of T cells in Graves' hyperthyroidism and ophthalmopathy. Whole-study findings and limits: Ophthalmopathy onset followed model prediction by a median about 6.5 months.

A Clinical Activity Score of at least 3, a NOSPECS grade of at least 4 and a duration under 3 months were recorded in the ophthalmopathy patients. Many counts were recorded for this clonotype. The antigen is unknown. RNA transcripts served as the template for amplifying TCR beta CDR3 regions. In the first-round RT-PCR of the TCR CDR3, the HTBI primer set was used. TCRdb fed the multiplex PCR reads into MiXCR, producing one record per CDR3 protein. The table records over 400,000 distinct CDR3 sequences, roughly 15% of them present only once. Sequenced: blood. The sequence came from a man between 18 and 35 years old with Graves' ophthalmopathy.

The CDR3 sequence: CASRAPLTGELFF. The CDR3 DNA reads as TGTGCCAGCCGCGCGCCTTTGACCGGGGAGCTGTTTTTT. This sequence joins TRBV6-1 and TRBJ2-2; D gene uncertain. V was shortened by 8 bases and J by 5 bases, with 12 bases between the two germline ends. This CDR3 is built from 13 residues. Looked up from germline, CDR1 is MNHNS and CDR2 is SASEGT.